This T cell receptor beta chain was documented in a study of T cells in Graves' hyperthyroidism and ophthalmopathy. About the study: Peripheral blood was secured at the point of initial diagnosis, before any treatment.

This CDR3 is built from 16 residues. Germline-derived CDR1 and CDR2 are SGHKS and YYEKEE (reference sequence). V gave up 4 bases and J gave up 2 bases, with 15 bases separating them. There were TCR beta CDR3 regions amplified from RNA transcripts. TCR CDR3 underwent first-round RT-PCR with the HTBI primer set. TCRdb reprocessed the multiplex PCR reads via MiXCR and lists one record per CDR3 protein. The table lists about 200,000 distinct CDR3 sequences, approximately 17% of them singletons. Specimen: blood. This rearrangement joins TRBV5-5 to TRBJ2-2; D possibly uses TRBD1 or TRBD2 (5 bases each). This TCR came from a man aged 50 to 59 with Graves' hyperthyroidism. As DNA, the CDR3 is TGTGCCAGCAGCCGGGTAGGGACGGGAAACACCGGGGAGCTGTTTTTT. It translates to CASSRVGTGNTGELFF. Together with reference TRBV5-5 and TRBJ2-2, the CDR3 gives the full variable domain: DAGVTQSPTHLIKTRGQQVTLRCSPISGHKSVSWYQQVLGQGPQFIFQYYEKEERGRGNFPDRFSARQFPNYSSELNVNALLLGDSALYLCASSRVGTGNTGELFFGEGSRLTVL.